Described below is a single T cell receptor (beta chain) sequence and its context. The data derive from a study of cytomegalovirus exposure and HLA in healthy donors. The CDR3 is 16 amino acids. Germline values: CDR1 SGHTA, CDR2 FQGNSA. Trimming removed 1 base from V and 0 bases from J, with 12 bases in between. Primers for the PCR totalled 60 Vbeta and 13 Jbeta. The assay was immunoSEQ multiplex PCR, and TCRdb's table has in-frame clones only and misses some. The table lists about 160,000 clones, about 80% of them singletons. The clonotype comes from a woman aged 45-60 years in good health and CMV-seronegative. The genes are TRBV7-2 and TRBJ2-5, with D hard to call. Sequences were obtained from PBMCs. CDR3 nucleotide sequence: TGTGCCAGCAGCTTAGATGGCGGCACCTACCAAGAGACCCAGTACTTC. Protein sequence: CASSLDGGTYQETQYF.